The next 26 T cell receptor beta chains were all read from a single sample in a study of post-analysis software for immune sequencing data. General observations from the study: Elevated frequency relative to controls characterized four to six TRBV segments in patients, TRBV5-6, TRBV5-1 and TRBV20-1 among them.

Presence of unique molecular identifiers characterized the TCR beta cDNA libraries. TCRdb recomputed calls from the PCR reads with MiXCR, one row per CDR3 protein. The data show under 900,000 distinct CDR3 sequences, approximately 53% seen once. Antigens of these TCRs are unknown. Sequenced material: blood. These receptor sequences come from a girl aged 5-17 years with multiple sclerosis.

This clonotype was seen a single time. The CDR3 loop reads CASSQKNRSGRAGNEQFF. The CDR3 coding sequence is TGTGCCAGCAGCCAAAAAAATCGCAGCGGGAGGGCCGGAAATGAGCAGTTCTTC. The chain has TRBV7-9 and TRBJ2-1; 10 bases fit TRBD2. Germline V gene lookup returns CDR1 SEHNR and CDR2 FQNEAQ (reference sequence). With 5 bases clipped from V and 7 bases from J, the junction kept 17 bases outside the gene matches. The CDR3 sequence is 18 residues long.

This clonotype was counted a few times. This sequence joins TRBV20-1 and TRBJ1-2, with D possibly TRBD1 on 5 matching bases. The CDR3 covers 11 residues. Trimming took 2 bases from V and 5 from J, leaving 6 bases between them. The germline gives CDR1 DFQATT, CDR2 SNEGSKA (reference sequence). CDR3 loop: CSARQGYGYTF. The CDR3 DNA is TGCAGTGCTAGACAGGGTTATGGCTACACCTTC.

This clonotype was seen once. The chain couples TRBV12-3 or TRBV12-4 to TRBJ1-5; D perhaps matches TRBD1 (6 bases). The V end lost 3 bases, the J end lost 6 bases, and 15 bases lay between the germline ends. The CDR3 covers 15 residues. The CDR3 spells CASSLRQGTTQPQHF. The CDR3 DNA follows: TGTGCCAGCAGTTTGCGGCAGGGGACGACTCAGCCCCAGCATTTT.

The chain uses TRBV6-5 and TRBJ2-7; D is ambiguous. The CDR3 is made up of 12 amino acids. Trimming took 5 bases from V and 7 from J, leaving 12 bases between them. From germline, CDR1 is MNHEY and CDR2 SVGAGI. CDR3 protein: CASSHPRLEQYF. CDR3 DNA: TGTGCCAGCAGTCACCCCCGTCTGGAGCAGTACTTC.

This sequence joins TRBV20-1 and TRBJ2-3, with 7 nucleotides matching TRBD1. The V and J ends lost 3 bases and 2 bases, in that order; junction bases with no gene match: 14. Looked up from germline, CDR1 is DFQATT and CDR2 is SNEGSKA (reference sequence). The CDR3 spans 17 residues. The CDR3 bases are TGCAGTGCTAGCCAAGACGGGACAGCCCTTCTCACAGATACGCAGTATTTT. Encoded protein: CSASQDGTALLTDTQYF.

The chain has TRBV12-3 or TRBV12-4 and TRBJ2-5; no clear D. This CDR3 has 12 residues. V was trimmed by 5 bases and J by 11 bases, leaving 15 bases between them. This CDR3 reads CASSAAILKQYF. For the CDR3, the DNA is TGTGCCAGCAGTGCGGCAATATTGAAGCAGTACTTC.

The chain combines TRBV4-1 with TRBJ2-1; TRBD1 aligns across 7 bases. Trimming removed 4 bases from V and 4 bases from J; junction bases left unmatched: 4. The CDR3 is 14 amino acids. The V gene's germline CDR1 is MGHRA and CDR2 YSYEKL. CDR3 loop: CASSLSDRYNEQFF. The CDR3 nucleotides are TGCGCCAGCAGCCTATCGGACAGGTACAATGAGCAGTTCTTC.

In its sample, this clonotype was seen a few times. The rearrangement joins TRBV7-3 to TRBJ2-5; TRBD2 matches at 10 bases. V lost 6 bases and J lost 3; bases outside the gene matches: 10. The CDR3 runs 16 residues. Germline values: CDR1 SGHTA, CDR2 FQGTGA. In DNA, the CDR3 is TGTGCCAGCAGTCGGGGGATTCTAGCGGGGGAAGAGACCCAGTACTTC. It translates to CASSRGILAGEETQYF.

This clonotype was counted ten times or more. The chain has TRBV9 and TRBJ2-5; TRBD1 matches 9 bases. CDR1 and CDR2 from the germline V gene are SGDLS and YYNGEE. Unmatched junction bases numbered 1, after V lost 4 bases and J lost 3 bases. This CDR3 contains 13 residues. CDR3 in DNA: TGTGCCAGCAGCCGGACAGGGGAAGAGACCCAGTACTTC. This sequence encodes CASSRTGEETQYF.

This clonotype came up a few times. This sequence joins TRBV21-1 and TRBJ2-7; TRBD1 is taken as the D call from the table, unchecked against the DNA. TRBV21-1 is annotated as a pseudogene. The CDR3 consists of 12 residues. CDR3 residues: CASHRGAYEQYF. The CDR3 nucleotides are TGTGCCAGCCACAGGGGGGCCTACGAGCAGTACTTC.

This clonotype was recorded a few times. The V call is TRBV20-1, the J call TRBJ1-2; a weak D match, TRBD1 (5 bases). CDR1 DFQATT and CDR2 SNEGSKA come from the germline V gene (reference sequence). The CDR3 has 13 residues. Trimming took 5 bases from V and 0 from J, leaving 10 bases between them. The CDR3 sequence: CSAAGLTNYGYTF. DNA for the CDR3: TGCAGTGCTGCGGGACTGACTAACTATGGCTACACCTTC.

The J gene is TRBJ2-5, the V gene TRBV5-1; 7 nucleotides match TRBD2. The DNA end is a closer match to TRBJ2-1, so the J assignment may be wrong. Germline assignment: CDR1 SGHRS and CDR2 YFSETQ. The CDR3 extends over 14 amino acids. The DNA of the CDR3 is TGCGCCAGCAGCTTGGAACGGGGGGAAGAGACCCAGTTCTTC. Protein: CASSLERGEETQFF.

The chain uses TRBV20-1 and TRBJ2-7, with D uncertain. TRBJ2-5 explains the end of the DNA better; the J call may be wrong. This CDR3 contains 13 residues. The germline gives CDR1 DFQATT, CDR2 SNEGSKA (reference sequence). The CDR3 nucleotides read TGCAGTGCTAGTCACCGGAATCAAGAGACCCAGTACTTC. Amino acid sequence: CSASHRNQETQYF.

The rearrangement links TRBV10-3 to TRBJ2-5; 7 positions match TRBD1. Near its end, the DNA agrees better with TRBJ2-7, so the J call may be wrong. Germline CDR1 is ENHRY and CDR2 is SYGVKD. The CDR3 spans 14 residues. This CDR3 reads CAISESQGYYEQYF. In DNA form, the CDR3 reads TGTGCCATCAGTGAATCACAGGGGTATTACGAGCAGTACTTC.

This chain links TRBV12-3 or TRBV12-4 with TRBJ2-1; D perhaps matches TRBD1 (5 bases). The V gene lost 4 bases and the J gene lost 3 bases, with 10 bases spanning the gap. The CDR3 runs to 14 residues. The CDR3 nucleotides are TGTGCCAGCAGTTCGTCAGGGTACTACAATGAGCAGTTCTTC. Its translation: CASSSSGYYNEQFF.

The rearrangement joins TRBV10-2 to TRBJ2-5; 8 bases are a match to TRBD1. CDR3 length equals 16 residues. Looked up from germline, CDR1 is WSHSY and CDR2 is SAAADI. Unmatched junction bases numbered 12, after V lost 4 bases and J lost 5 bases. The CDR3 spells CASSVRQGTVGETQYF. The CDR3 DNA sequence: TGCGCCAGCAGTGTCAGACAGGGGACCGTCGGGGAGACCCAGTACTTC.

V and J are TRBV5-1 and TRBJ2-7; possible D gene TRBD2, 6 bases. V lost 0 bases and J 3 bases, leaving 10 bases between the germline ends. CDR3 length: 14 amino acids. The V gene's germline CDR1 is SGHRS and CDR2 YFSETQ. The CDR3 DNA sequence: TGCGCCAGCAGCTTGGGACTAGATATCTACGAGCAGTACTTC. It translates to CASSLGLDIYEQYF.

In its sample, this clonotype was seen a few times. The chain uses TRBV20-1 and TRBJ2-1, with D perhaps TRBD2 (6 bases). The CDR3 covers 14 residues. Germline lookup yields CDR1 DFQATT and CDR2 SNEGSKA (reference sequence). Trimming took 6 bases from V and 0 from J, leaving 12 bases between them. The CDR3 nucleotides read TGCAGTGCGGGCCGGGGGAACTCCTACAATGAGCAGTTCTTC. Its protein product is CSAGRGNSYNEQFF.

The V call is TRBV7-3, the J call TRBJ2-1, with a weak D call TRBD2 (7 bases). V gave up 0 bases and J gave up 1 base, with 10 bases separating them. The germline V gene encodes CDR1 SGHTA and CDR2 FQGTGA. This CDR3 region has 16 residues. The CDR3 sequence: CASSLTRGASYNEQFF. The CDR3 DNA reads TGTGCCAGCAGCTTAACCCGGGGGGCGTCCTACAATGAGCAGTTCTTC.

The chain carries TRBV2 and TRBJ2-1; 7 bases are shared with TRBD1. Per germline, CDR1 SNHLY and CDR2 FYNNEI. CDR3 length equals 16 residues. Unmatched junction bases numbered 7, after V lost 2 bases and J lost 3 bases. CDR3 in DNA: TGTGCCAGCAGTGAAATAAGGGGGCAATTCTACAATGAGCAGTTCTTC. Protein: CASSEIRGQFYNEQFF. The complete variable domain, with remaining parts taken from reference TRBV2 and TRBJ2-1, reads EPEVTQTPSHQVTQMGQEVILRCVPISNHLYFYWYRQILGQKVEFLVSFYNNEISEKSEIFDDQFSVERPDGSNFTLKIRSTKLEDSAMYFCASSEIRGQFYNEQFFGPGTRLTVL.

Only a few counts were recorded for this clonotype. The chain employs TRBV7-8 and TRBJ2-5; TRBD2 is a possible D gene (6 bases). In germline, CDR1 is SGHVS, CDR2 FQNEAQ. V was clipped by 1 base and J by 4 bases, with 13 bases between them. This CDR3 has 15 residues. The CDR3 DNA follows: TGTGCCAGCAGCTTAGGGGGCGGGATTGGAGAGACCCAGTACTTC. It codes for CASSLGGGIGETQYF. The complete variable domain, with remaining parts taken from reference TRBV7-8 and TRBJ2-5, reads GAGVSQSPRYKVAKRGQDVALRCDPISGHVSLFWYQQALGQGPEFLTYFQNEAQLDKSGLPSDRFFAERPEGSVSTLKIQRTQQEDSAVYLCASSLGGGIGETQYFGPGTRLLVL.

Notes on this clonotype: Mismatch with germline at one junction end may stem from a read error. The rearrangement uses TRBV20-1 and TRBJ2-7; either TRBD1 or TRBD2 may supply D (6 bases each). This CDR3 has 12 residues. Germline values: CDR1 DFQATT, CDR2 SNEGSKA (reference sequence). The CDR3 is CRARGGIDEQYF. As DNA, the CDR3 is TGCAGGGCTAGAGGGGGGATCGACGAGCAGTACTTC.

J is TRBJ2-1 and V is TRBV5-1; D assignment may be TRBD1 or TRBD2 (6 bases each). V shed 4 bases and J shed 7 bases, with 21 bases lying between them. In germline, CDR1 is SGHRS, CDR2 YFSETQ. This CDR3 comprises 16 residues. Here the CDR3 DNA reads TGCGCCAGCAGCCGCAGGCCGGGGGCCCTCCGAAATGAGCAGTTCTTC. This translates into CASSRRPGALRNEQFF.

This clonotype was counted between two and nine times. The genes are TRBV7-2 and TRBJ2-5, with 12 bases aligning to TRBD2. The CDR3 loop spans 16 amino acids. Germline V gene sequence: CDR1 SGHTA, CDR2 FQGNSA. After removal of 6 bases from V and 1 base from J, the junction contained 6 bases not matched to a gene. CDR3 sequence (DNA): TGTGCCAGCAGGGAGGGACTAGCGGGTAGCCAAGAGACCCAGTACTTC. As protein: CASREGLAGSQETQYF.

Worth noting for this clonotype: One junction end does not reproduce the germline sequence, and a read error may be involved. The DNA of the CDR3 is TGTGCCGCCAGCAGAGATTTCCGTAGGACTAGCGGGGCCTGGGTTTATGAGCAGTACTTC. It is translated as CAASRDFRRTSGAWVYEQYF. The chain combines TRBV15 with TRBJ2-7; 12 nucleotides agree with TRBD2. CDR3 length: 20 residues. The germline V gene has CDR1 LNHNV and CDR2 YYDKDF (reference sequence).

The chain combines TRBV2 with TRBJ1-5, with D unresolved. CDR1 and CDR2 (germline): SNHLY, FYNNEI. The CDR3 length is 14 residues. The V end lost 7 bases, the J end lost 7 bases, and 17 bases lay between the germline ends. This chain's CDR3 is CASIEGVGRQPQHF. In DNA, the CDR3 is TGTGCCAGCATCGAAGGAGTAGGGCGGCAGCCCCAGCATTTT. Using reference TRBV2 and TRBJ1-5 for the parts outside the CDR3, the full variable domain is EPEVTQTPSHQVTQMGQEVILRCVPISNHLYFYWYRQILGQKVEFLVSFYNNEISEKSEIFDDQFSVERPDGSNFTLKIRSTKLEDSAMYFCASIEGVGRQPQHFGDGTRLSIL.